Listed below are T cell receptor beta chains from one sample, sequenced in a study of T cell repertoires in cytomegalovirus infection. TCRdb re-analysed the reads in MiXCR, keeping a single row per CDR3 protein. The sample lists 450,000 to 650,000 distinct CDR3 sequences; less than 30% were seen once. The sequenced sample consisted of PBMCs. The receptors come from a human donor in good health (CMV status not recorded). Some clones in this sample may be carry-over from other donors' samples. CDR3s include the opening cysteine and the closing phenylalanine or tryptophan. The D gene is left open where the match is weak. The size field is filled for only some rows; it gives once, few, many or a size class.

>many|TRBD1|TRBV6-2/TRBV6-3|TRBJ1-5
TGTGCCAGCAGTGGCGCGGGACAGGGGAATCAGCCCCAGCATTTT
CASSGAGQGNQPQHF
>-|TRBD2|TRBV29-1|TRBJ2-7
TGCAGCGCAAAGACTAGCGGCTACGAGCAGTACTTC
CSAKTSGYEQYF
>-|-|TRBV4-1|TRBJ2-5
TGCGCCAACAGCCAAGATCTCTCTGCCCGACAAGAGACCCAGTACTTC
CANSQDLSARQETQYF
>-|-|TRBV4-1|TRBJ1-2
TGCGCCAGCAGCCAGATAAAGGGCCCCCCCTATGGCTACACCTTC
CASSQIKGPPYGYTF
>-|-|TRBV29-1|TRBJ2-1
TGCAGCGTTTTAGCCGGTGAGCAGTTCTTC
CSVLAGEQFF
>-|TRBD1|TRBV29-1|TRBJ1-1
TGCAGCGTCATAACCGGGACAGGGAACACTGAAGCTTTCTTT
CSVITGTGNTEAFF
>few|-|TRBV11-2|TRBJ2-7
TGTGCCAGCAGCTTTCTATGGGGGATTAACCACGAGCAGTACTTC
CASSFLWGINHEQYF
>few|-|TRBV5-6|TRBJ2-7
TGTGCCAGCAGCCGCCCTGAGGGGGGCCACTACGAGCAGTACTTC
CASSRPEGGHYEQYF
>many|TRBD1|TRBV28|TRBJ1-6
TGTGCCAGCAGTTTGGGACAGGGGAGATCACCCCTCCACTTT
CASSLGQGRSPLHF
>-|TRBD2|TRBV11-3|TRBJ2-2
TGTGCCAGCAGCCGCGGGGGAGCAGGCACCGGGGAGCTGTTTTTT
CASSRGGAGTGELFF
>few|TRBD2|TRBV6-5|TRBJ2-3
TGTGCCAGCAGTTACTCGTCGGGCCTAGCGGGAGGAGATACGCAGTATTTT
CASSYSSGLAGGDTQYF